This TCR beta chain was documented in a study of T-cell memory formation after mild COVID-19. This CDR3 has 15 residues. The germline CDR1 and CDR2 sequences are DFQATT and SNEGSKA (reference sequence). The V and J ends lost 0 bases and 9 bases, in that order; junction bases with no gene match: 8. Each CDR3 protein gets one entry after TCRdb re-called the 5' RACE reads with MiXCR. This table holds around 370,000 distinct CDR3 sequences, under 25% found once. This chain connects TRBV20-1 to TRBJ2-7; 13 bases agree with TRBD2. Sequenced sample: PBMCs or a T cell subset sorted from them (not recorded which). This TCR derives from an adult woman who had mild COVID-19 (a few samples of this study predate the infection). Cell type and time point are not known. CDR3 loop: CSARDRGLAGWRQYF. The CDR3, as DNA: TGCAGTGCTAGAGATAGGGGACTAGCGGGATGGAGGCAGTACTTC.